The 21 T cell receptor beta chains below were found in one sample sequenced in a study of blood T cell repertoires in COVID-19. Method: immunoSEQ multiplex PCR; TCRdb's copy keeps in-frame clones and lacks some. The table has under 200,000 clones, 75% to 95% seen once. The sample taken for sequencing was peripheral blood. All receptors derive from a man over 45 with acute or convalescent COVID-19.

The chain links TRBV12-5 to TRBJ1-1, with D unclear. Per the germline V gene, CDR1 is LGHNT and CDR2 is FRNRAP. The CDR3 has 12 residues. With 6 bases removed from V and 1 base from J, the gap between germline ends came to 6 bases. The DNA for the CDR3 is TGTGCTAGTGGGCCAGAGAACACTGAAGCTTTCTTT. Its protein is CASGPENTEAFF.

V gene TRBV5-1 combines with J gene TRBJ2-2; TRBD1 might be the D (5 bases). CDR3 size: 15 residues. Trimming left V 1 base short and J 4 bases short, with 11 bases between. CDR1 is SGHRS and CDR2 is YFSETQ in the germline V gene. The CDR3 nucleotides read TGCGCCAGCAGCTTGCAGGGCCCGGGCACCGGGGAGCTGTTTTTT. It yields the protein CASSLQGPGTGELFF.

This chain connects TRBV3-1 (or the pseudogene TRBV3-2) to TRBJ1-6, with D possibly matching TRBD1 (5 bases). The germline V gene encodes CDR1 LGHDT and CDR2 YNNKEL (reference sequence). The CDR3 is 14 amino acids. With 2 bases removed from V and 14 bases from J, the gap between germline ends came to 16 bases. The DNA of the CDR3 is TGTGCCAGCAGCCAACCGCAGGGAGGATTCACCCTCCACTTT. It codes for CASSQPQGGFTLHF.

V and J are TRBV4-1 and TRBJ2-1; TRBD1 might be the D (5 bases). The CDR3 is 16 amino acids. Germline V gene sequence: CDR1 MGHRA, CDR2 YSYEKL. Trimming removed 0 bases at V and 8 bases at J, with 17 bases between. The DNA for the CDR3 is TGCGCCAGCAGCCAAGATCGAAGGCAGGGTCGAGATGAGCAGTTCTTC. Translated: CASSQDRRQGRDEQFF.

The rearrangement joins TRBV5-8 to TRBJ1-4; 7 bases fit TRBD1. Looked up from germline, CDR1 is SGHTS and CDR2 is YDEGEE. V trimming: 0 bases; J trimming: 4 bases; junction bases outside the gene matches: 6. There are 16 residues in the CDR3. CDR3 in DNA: TGTGCCAGCAGCTTGGGTTTGGGGACAGTTAATGAAAAACTGTTTTTT. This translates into CASSLGLGTVNEKLFF.

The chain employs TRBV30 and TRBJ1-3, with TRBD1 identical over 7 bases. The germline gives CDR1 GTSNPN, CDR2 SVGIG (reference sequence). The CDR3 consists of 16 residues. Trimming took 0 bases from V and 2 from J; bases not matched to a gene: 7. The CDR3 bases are TGTGCCTGGAGTGTATGGGGGCAGGGGGCTGGAAACACCATATATTTT. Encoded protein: CAWSVWGQGAGNTIYF.

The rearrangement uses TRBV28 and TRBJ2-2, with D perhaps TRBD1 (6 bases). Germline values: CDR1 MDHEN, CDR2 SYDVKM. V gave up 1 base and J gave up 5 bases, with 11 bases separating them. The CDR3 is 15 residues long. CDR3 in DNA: TGTGCCAGCAGTTTATCGGCACAGGGTACCGGGGAGCTGTTTTTT. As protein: CASSLSAQGTGELFF.

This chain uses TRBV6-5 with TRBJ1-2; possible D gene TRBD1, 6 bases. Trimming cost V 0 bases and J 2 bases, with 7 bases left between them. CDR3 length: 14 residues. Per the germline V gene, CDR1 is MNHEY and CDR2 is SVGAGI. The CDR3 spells CASSYSRGNYGYTF. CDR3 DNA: TGTGCCAGCAGTTACTCCAGGGGAAACTATGGCTACACCTTC.

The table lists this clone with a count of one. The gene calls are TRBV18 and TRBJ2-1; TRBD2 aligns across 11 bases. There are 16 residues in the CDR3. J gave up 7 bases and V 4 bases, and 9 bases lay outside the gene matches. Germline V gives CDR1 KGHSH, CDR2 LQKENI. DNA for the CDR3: TGTGCCAGCTCACAGGGACTAGCGGACTCTGGGAATGAGCAGTTCTTC. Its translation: CASSQGLADSGNEQFF.

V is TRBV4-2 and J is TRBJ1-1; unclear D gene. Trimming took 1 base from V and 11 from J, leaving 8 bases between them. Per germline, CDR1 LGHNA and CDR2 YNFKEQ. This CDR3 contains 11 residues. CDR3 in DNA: TGTGCCAGCAGCCAAGCAAGGGAGGCTTTCTTT. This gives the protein CASSQAREAFF.

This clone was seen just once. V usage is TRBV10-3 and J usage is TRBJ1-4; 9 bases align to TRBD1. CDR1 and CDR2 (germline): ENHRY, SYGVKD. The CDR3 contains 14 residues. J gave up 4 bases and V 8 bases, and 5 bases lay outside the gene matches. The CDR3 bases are TGTGCCATCGCTCCGGACAGGGGTAATGAAAAACTGTTTTTT. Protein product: CAIAPDRGNEKLFF.

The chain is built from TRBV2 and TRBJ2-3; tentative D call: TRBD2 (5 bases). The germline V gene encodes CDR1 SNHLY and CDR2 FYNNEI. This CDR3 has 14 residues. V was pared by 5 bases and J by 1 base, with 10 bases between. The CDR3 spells CASSRSGGTDTQYF. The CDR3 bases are TGTGCCAGCAGTAGGTCCGGGGGCACAGATACGCAGTATTTT.

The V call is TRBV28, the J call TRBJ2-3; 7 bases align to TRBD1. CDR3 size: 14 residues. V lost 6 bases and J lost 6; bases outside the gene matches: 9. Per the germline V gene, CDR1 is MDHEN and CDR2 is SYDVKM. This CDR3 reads CASRVSGGGDTQYF. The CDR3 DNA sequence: TGTGCCAGCAGGGTGTCAGGGGGTGGGGATACGCAGTATTTT.

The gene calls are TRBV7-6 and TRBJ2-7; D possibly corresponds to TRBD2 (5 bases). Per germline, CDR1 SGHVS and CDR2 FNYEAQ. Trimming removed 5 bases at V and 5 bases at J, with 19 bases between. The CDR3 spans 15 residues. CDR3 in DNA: TGTGCCAGCAGCCCTAGGGCCGGACTCGCTGACGAGCAGTACTTC. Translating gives CASSPRAGLADEQYF.

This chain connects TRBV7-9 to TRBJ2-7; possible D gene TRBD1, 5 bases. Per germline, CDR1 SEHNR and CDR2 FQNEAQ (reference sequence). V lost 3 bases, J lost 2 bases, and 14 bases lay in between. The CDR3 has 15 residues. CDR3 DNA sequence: TGTGCCAGCAGCTTTCCCGGTGACAGCGCCTACGAGCAGTACTTC. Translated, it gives CASSFPGDSAYEQYF.

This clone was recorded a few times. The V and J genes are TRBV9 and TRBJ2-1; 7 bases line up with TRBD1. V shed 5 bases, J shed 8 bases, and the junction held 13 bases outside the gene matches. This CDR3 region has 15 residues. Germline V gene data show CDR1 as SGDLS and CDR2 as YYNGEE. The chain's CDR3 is CASSETGQLQYEQFF. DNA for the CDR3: TGTGCCAGCAGTGAGACGGGACAGCTACAATATGAGCAGTTCTTC.

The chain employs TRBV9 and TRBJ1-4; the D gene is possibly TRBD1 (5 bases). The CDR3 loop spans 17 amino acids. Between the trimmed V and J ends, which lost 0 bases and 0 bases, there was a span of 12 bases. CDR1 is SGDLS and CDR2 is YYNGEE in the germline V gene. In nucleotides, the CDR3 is TGTGCCAGCAGCGTAGGCCGCACGGGGGCAACTAATGAAAAACTGTTTTTT. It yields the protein CASSVGRTGATNEKLFF. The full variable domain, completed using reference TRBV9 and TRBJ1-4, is DSGVTQTPKHLITATGQRVTLRCSPRSGDLSVYWYQQSLDQGLQFLIQYYNGEERAKGNILERFSAQQFPDLHSELNLSSLELGDSALYFCASSVGRTGATNEKLFFGSGTQLSVL.

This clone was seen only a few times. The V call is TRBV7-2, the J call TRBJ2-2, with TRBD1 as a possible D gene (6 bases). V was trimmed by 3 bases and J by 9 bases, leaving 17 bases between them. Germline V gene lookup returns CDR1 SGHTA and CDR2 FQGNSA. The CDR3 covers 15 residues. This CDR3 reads CASSLDPGVTRELFF. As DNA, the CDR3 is TGTGCCAGCAGCTTGGACCCAGGGGTGACGAGGGAGCTGTTTTTT.

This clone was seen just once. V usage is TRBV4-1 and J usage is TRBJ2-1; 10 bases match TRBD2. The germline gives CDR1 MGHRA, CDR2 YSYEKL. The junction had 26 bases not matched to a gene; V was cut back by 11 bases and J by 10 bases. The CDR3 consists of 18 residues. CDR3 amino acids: CAASTTLRASGSTREQFF. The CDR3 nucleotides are TGCGCCGCCAGCACAACCCTCAGGGCTAGCGGGAGTACCCGCGAGCAGTTCTTC.

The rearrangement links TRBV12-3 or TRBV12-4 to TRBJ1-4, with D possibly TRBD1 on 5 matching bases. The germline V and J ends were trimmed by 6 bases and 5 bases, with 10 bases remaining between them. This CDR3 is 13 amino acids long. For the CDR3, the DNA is TGTGCCAGCAGGACACAGGAGAATGAAAAACTGTTTTTT. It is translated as CASRTQENEKLFF.

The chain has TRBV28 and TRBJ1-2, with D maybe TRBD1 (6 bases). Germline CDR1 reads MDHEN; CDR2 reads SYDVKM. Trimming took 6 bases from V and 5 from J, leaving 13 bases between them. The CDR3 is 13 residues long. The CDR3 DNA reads TGTGCCAGCAGGAAACAGGGATTATATGGCTACACCTTC. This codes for CASRKQGLYGYTF.